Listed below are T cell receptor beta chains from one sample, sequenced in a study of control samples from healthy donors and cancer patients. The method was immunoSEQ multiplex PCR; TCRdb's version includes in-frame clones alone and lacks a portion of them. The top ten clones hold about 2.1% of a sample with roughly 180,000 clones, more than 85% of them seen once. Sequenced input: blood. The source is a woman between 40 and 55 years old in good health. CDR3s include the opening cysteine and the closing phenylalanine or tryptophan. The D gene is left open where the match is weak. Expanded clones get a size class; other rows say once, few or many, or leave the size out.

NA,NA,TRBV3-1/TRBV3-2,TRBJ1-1,CASSPGPEGEAFF,TGTGCCAGCAGTCCCGGCCCGGAGGGTGAAGCTTTCTTT
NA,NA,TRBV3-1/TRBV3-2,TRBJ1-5,CASSQDRAGESVIGNQPQHF,TGTGCCAGCAGCCAAGATAGGGCAGGGGAGTCTGTCATAGGCAATCAGCCCCAGCATTTT
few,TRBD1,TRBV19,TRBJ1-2,CASSARQGGYTF,TGTGCCAGTAGTGCCCGACAGGGGGGCTACACCTTC
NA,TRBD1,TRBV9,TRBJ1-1,CASSPGQGFSTEAFF,TGTGCCAGCAGCCCCGGACAGGGTTTTAGCACTGAAGCTTTCTTT
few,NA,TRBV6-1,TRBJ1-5,CASSEHWADNQPQHF,TGTGCCAGCAGTGAACATTGGGCAGATAATCAGCCCCAGCATTTT
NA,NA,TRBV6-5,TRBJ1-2,CASSLKGSVYGYTF,TGTGCCAGCAGTTTAAAAGGGAGCGTCTATGGCTACACCTTC
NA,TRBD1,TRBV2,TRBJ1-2,CASRDPGTGGYGYTF,TGTGCCAGCAGAGACCCCGGGACAGGGGGCTATGGCTACACCTTC
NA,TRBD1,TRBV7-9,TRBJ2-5,CARGPGFAGGEETQYF,TGTGCCAGAGGACCAGGATTTGCAGGGGGAGAAGAGACCCAGTACTTC
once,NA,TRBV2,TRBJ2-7,CASSRISYEQYF,TGTGCCAGTTCAAGGATCTCCTACGAGCAGTACTTC
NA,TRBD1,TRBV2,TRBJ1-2,CASSGSSGTANYGYTF,TGTGCCAGCAGTGGCTCTTCTGGGACAGCCAACTATGGCTACACCTTC
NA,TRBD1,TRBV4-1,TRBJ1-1,CASSVPRGTEAFF,TGCGCCAGCAGCGTACCCAGGGGGACTGAAGCTTTCTTT
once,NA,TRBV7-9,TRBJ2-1,CASSLELYNEQFF,TGTGCCAGCAGCTTAGAACTCTACAATGAGCAGTTCTTC
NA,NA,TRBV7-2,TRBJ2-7,CASGRDPRGEQYF,TGTGCCAGCGGCAGGGACCCCCGTGGAGAGCAGTACTTC
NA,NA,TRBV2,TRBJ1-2,CATSAWRASDYGYTF,TGTGCCACCTCGGCTTGGCGGGCCTCAGACTATGGCTACACCTTC
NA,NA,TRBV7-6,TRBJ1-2,CASSHQPQNYGYTF,TGTGCCAGCAGCCACCAACCGCAGAACTATGGCTACACCTTC
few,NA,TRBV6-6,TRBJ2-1,CASSILSGSEQFF,TGTGCCAGCAGTATTCTTTCGGGGTCGGAGCAGTTCTTC
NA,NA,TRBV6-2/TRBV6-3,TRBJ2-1,CASSPPLGGEFF,TGTGCCAGCAGCCCACCACTAGGCGGGGAGTTCTTC
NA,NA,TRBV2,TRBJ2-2,CASNSQGAGELFF,TGTGCCAGCAATAGTCAGGGTGCCGGGGAGCTGTTTTTT
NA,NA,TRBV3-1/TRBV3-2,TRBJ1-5,CASSQALGAQPQHF,TGTGCCAGCAGCCAGGCTTTGGGGGCTCAGCCCCAGCATTTT
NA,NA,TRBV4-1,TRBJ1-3,CASSPGPFGTVSGNTIYF,TGCGCCAGCAGCCCAGGCCCTTTTGGGACGGTCTCTGGAAACACCATATATTTT
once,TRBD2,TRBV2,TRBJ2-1,CASSEVGGGRNEQFF,TGTGCCAGCAGTGAAGTGGGCGGGGGAAGAAATGAGCAGTTCTTC
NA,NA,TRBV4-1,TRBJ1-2,CASSPPGEGGYGYTF,TGCGCCAGCAGTCCGCCAGGGGAGGGCGGTTATGGCTACACCTTC
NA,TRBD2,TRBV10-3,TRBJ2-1,CAINTGTSNEQFF,TGTGCCATCAACACTGGGACTAGTAATGAGCAGTTCTTC
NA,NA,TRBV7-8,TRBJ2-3,CASSLGAALAEPTDTQYF,TGTGCCAGCAGCTTAGGTGCGGCGTTGGCAGAACCCACAGATACGCAGTATTTT
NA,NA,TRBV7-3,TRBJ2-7,CASSIAGPSSYEQYF,TGTGCCAGCAGCATCGCGGGTCCGAGCTCCTACGAGCAGTACTTC
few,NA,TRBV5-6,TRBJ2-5,CASSFMGEETQYF,TGTGCCAGCAGCTTTATGGGGGAAGAGACCCAGTACTTC
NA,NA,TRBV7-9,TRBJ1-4,CAGGGFGFDEKLFF,TGTGCCGGCGGGGGTTTCGGATTCGATGAAAAACTGTTTTTT
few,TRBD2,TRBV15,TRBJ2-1,CATSSPSGGWDEQFF,TGTGCCACCAGCAGTCCTAGCGGGGGATGGGATGAGCAGTTCTTC
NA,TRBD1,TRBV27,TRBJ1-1,CASSSRQGATEAFF,TGTGCCAGCAGTTCCCGACAGGGGGCCACTGAAGCTTTCTTT
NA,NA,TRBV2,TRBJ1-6,CASRERHPSPLHF,TGTGCCAGCAGAGAAAGACACCCATCACCCCTCCACTTT
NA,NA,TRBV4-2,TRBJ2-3,CASSQDGSPIGPDTQYF,TGTGCCAGCAGCCAAGATGGTTCGCCGATAGGGCCAGATACGCAGTATTTT
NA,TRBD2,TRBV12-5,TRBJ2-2,CASGPGTSGRNTGELFF,TGTGCTAGTGGCCCCGGGACTAGCGGGAGGAACACCGGGGAGCTGTTTTTT
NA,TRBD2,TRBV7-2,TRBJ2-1,CASSPALGGGANEQFF,TGTGCCAGCAGCCCCGCCTTGGGCGGGGGGGCGAATGAGCAGTTCTTC
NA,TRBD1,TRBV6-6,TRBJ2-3,CASSTTGTGFTDTQYF,TGTGCCAGCAGTACAACCGGGACAGGGTTCACAGATACGCAGTATTTT
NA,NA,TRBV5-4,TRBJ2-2,CASSSSEGGTGELFF,TGTGCCAGCAGCTCGAGTGAGGGGGGCACCGGGGAGCTGTTTTTT
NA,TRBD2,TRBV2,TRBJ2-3,CASSGGTDTQYF,TGTGCCAGCAGCGGGGGGACAGATACGCAGTATTTT
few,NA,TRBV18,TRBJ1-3,CASSPPGETGNTIYF,TGTGCCAGCTCACCCCCCGGAGAAACCGGAAACACCATATATTTT
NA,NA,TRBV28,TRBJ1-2,CASSHGYGYTF,TGTGCCAGCAGTCACGGGTATGGCTACACCTTC
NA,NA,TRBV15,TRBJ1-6,CATSSTRASPLHF,TGTGCCACCAGCAGTACTCGGGCTTCACCCCTCCACTTT
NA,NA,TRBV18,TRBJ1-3,CASSPGESSGNTIYF,TGTGCCAGCTCACCAGGGGAGAGCTCTGGAAACACCATATATTTT
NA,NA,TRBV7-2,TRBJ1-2,CASSLDSGAYYGYTF,TGTGCCAGCAGCTTAGACAGCGGGGCGTACTATGGCTACACCTTC
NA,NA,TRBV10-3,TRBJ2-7,CAISEAYDIYEQYF,TGTGCCATCAGTGAGGCTTACGACATCTACGAGCAGTACTTC
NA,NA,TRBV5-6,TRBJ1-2,CASSLVIEGSGYTF,TGTGCCAGCAGCTTGGTAATCGAGGGGTCTGGCTACACCTTC